The 3 T cell receptor beta chains listed next were all sequenced from one sample in a study of blood T cell repertoires in COVID-19. Clones were sequenced by immunoSEQ multiplex PCR, and TCRdb holds only the in-frame ones, with some missing. The table shows around 84,000 clones, with about 80% occurring only once. Specimen: peripheral blood. The receptor set was obtained from a woman aged 40 to 50 with active or convalescent COVID-19.

The chain has TRBV5-1 and TRBJ2-5, with 7 bases identical to TRBD2. Germline CDR1 and CDR2: SGHRS and YFSETQ. V lost 1 base to trimming and J lost 0 bases; unmatched junction nucleotides: 21. The CDR3 spans 21 residues. The CDR3: CASSLMQRGRRKESYQETQYF. CDR3 nucleotide sequence: TGCGCCAGCAGCTTGATGCAGCGGGGTCGCAGGAAGGAGTCGTACCAAGAGACCCAGTACTTC. Using reference TRBV5-1 and TRBJ2-5 for the parts outside the CDR3, the full variable domain is KAGVTQTPRYLIKTRGQQVTLSCSPISGHRSVSWYQQTPGQGLQFLFEYFSETQRNKGNFPGRFSGRQFSNSRSEMNVSTLELGDSALYLCASSLMQRGRRKESYQETQYFGPGTRLLVL.

The count of this clone is one. Germline and junction disagree at one end, which may indicate a read error. The chain couples TRBV5-1 to TRBJ2-7; tentative D call: TRBD2 (5 bases). The CDR3 is made up of 9 amino acids. Per the germline V gene, CDR1 is SGHRS and CDR2 is YFSETQ. The CDR3 is CASSPGLGF. The CDR3 DNA reads as TGCGCCAGCAGCCCGGGGTTGGGCTTC. Using reference TRBV5-1 and TRBJ2-7 for the parts outside the CDR3, the full variable domain is KAGVTQTPRYLIKTRGQQVTLSCSPISGHRSVSWYQQTPGQGLQFLFEYFSETQRNKGNFPGRFSGRQFSNSRSEMNVSTLELGDSALYLCASSPGLGFGPGTRLTVT.

The rearrangement links TRBV10-3 to TRBJ1-4, with 7 bases identical to TRBD1. The CDR3 sequence is 15 residues long. Germline lookup yields CDR1 ENHRY and CDR2 SYGVKD. With 3 bases clipped from V and 3 bases from J, the junction kept 4 bases outside the gene matches. DNA of the CDR3: TGTGCCATCAGTGATTCGACAGGGCCTAATGAAAAACTGTTTTTT. Encoded protein: CAISDSTGPNEKLFF.